This T cell receptor beta chain was recorded in a study of human T cells and chemical hapten exposure. Whole-study context: For the roughly 25-week duration of the study, patients were given weekly doses of diphenylcyclopropenone on the scalp. 0.01% DPC was applied to the upper back in patch tests, which were read at 6 days. Patients, mostly women, had alopecia areata, alopecia totalis or alopecia universalis. General study results and limits: PT1 expanded TCR counts correlated positively with patch test score.

TCRdb re-called the RACE reads with MiXCR, one entry per CDR3 protein. The data contain 62,000 or so distinct CDR3 sequences, 9.5% to 13% of them singletons. The time point: pre-sensitization, week 0. Treatment here: therapeutic diphenylcyclopropenone sensitization with weekly scalp DPC. J lost 0 bases, V lost 8 bases, and 5 bases had no gene match. Germline values: CDR1 SQVTM, CDR2 ANQGSEA. The CDR3 spans 13 residues. About this clonotype itself: The antigen is not known.

The gene calls are TRBV29-1 and TRBJ2-3, with 7 bases aligning to TRBD1. The receptor was isolated from a woman aged 50 to 60 with alopecia areata. Some clones in this sample may be carry-over from other donors' samples. Sample: whole blood, taken in connection with sensitization to the hapten diphenylcyclopropenone (DPC). The CDR3 nucleotides are TGCAGCACAGGGGTGGGCAGCACAGATACGCAGTATTTT. Protein product: CSTGVGSTDTQYF.